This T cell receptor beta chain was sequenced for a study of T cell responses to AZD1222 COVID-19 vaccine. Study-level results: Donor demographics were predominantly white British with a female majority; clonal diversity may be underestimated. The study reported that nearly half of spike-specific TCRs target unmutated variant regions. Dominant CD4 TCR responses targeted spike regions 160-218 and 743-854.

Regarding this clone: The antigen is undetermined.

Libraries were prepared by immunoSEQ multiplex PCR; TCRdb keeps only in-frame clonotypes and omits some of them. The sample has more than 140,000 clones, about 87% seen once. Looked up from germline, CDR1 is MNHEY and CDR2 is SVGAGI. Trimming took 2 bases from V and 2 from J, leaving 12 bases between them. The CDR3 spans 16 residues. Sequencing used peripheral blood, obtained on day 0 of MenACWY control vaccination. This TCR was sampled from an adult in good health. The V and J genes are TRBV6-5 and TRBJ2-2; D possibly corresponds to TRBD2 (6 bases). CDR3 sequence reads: CASSYLGGGNTGELFF. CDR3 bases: TGTGCCAGCAGTTACCTCGGGGGAGGTAACACCGGGGAGCTGTTTTTT.